Below, 29 T cell receptor beta chains from the same sample are listed, as sequenced in a study of T cells in Graves' hyperthyroidism and ophthalmopathy (dated by TCRdb to between 2019 and 2020). The library was made by multiplex PCR. Reads for this sample came from an Illumina HiSeq 2000. Amplification of TCR beta CDR3 regions was carried out from RNA transcripts. For the first round of RT-PCR on the TCR CDR3, the HTBI primer set was used together with the Qiagen OneStep RT-PCR kit. TCRdb ran its own pipeline on the public reads, namely fastp trimming at Q25 and MiXCR clone calling, and kept in-frame beta chains. Rows merge per CDR3 protein into single entries with the most common DNA and genes. The sample table shows some 440,000 distinct CDR3 sequences, and around 14% are seen once. 13% to 15% of the sample belongs to the ten largest clones. The sequencing sample was made of blood. The receptors were gathered from a woman aged 18-29 years with Graves' hyperthyroidism.

This clonotype appeared a few times. This chain links TRBV20-1 with TRBJ1-1; D remains unclear. From germline, CDR1 is DFQATT and CDR2 SNEGSKA (reference sequence). Trimming took 3 bases from V and 0 from J, leaving 14 bases between them. The CDR3 is 15 residues long. The CDR3 nucleotides read TGCAGTGCTAGGGGTACAAATCGATTGAACACTGAAGCTTTCTTT. Translating gives CSARGTNRLNTEAFF.

J is TRBJ2-7 and V is TRBV7-9, with D unclear. The CDR3 runs to 13 residues. Per germline, CDR1 SEHNR and CDR2 FQNEAQ (reference sequence). Trimming cost V 5 bases and J 3 bases, with 11 bases left between them. The CDR3 sequence is CASSVGQDYEQYF. The CDR3 nucleotides are TGTGCCAGCAGCGTAGGTCAGGACTACGAGCAGTACTTC.

The chain uses TRBV4-1 and TRBJ1-1, with D possibly matching TRBD1 (6 bases). In germline, CDR1 is MGHRA, CDR2 YSYEKL. This CDR3 is built from 14 residues. V was clipped by 1 base and J by 4 bases, with 10 bases between them. The CDR3 bases are TGCGCCAGCAGCCAAGGAGGGGGGGTCACTGAAGCTTTCTTT. This sequence encodes CASSQGGGVTEAFF.

This clonotype was detected a few times. This CDR3 is CASRMGQTNQPQHF. CDR3 nucleotide sequence: TGTGCCAGCAGAATGGGACAGACAAATCAGCCCCAGCATTTT. The chain couples TRBV6-1 to TRBJ1-5, with 7 positions matching TRBD1. The CDR3 extends over 14 amino acids. Germline V gene sequence: CDR1 MNHNS, CDR2 SASEGT. The ends lost 6 bases at V and 4 bases at J; junction bases unmatched: 6.

This clonotype was detected a few times. CDR3 nucleotide sequence: TGTGCCACCAGTGCCAGCCCGAGCACCGGGGAGCTGTTTTTT. It yields the protein CATSASPSTGELFF. This sequence joins TRBV24-1 and TRBJ2-2; no firm D call. The CDR3 extends over 14 amino acids. Per the germline V gene, CDR1 is KGHDR and CDR2 is SFDVKD. Trimming left V 5 bases short and J 4 bases short, with 10 bases between.

V usage is TRBV20-1 and J usage is TRBJ1-4, with D possibly being TRBD1 (5 bases). The CDR3 is 12 amino acids. The germline V gene has CDR1 DFQATT and CDR2 SNEGSKA (reference sequence). The ends were cut back, 7 bases at V and 8 bases at J, with 14 bases in the middle. The CDR3 here is CSGKPGGEKLFF. Here the CDR3 DNA reads TGCAGTGGAAAACCCGGGGGAGAAAAACTGTTTTTT.

Remarks on this clonotype: A much larger clone differs by one base, so this may be a read error. The chain couples TRBV20-1 to TRBJ2-7; 7 nucleotides match TRBD2. The CDR3 is 13 residues long. CDR1 and CDR2 from the germline V gene are DFQATT and SNEGSKA (reference sequence). The chain's CDR3 is CSASVVGGYVQYF. CDR3 sequence (DNA): TGCAGTGCTAGCGTGGTCGGGGGGTACGTGCAGTACTTC.

This clonotype showed up just a few times. J is TRBJ2-6 and V is TRBV28; D may match TRBD1 or TRBD2 (6 bases each). This CDR3 spans 17 amino acids. V was shortened by 3 bases and J by 1 base, with 13 bases between the two germline ends. Germline V gives CDR1 MDHEN, CDR2 SYDVKM. The CDR3 reads CASSFSGGGSGANVLTF. For the CDR3, the DNA is TGTGCCAGCAGTTTTTCCGGGGGCGGGTCTGGGGCCAACGTCCTGACTTTC.

This clonotype has a count of ten or more. The chain recombines TRBV5-1 with TRBJ2-5, with D uncertain. V was trimmed by 0 bases and J by 5 bases, leaving 23 bases between them. Germline CDR1 SGHRS, CDR2 YFSETQ. The CDR3 is made up of 18 amino acids. The CDR3 nucleotides are TGCGCCAGCAGCTTGGACCCCGTGAAGGATCACCTCTGGGAGACCCAGTACTTC. Translation gives CASSLDPVKDHLWETQYF.

This clonotype was seen at least ten times. The rearrangement joins TRBV6-2 or TRBV6-3 to TRBJ2-1, with TRBD2 matching 15 bases. The germline CDR1 and CDR2 sequences are MNHEY and SVGEGT. J gave up 4 bases and V 7 bases, and 14 bases lay outside the gene matches. The CDR3 spans 19 residues. CDR3 loop: CASTPGLAGGLLTYNEQFF. As DNA, the CDR3 is TGTGCCAGCACCCCCGGACTAGCGGGAGGGCTCCTGACATACAATGAGCAGTTCTTC.

This clonotype was seen at least ten times. V gene TRBV25-1 combines with J gene TRBJ1-1, with D possibly matching TRBD1 (5 bases). The CDR3 is 17 amino acids. Germline V gives CDR1 MGHDK, CDR2 SYGVNS. The V and J ends lost 7 bases and 0 bases respectively, with 21 bases between them. As DNA, the CDR3 is TGTGCCAGCACCATCTCGGGTGACGGGGCGTTGAACACTGAAGCTTTCTTT. Amino acid sequence: CASTISGDGALNTEAFF.

This clonotype was detected ten times or more. The chain recombines TRBV5-5 with TRBJ2-5, with 9 bases identical to TRBD1. J gave up 3 bases and V 0 bases, and 3 bases lay outside the gene matches. CDR3 length: 15 residues. Looked up from germline, CDR1 is SGHKS and CDR2 is YYEKEE (reference sequence). The CDR3 DNA follows: TGTGCCAGCAGCTTGGGAGGGACAGGGAAAGAGACCCAGTACTTC. It translates to CASSLGGTGKETQYF.

Only a few counts were recorded for this clonotype. The rearrangement uses TRBV11-2 and TRBJ2-5; 13 bases fit TRBD2. After removal of 5 bases from V and 8 bases from J, the junction contained 8 bases not matched to a gene. The germline V gene encodes CDR1 SGHAT and CDR2 FQNNGV. CDR3 length: 15 amino acids. The CDR3 region is CASSKGLAGPGTQYF. The CDR3 nucleotides are TGTGCCAGCAGCAAGGGACTAGCGGGGCCGGGCACCCAGTACTTC.

This clonotype has ten or more counts. One end of the junction varies from germline; a read error may be responsible. The J gene is TRBJ1-4, the V gene TRBV5-1; 7 nucleotides line up with TRBD1. Germline V gene data show CDR1 as SGHRS and CDR2 as YFSETQ. The CDR3 has 14 amino acids. The chain's CDR3 is CASSQGQINEKLFF. DNA for the CDR3: TGTGCCAGCAGCCAGGGACAGATCAATGAAAAACTGTTTTTT.

Many counts were recorded for this clonotype. This rearrangement joins TRBV3-1 to TRBJ1-1; D remains ambiguous. The CDR3 runs to 14 residues. Germline V gene lookup returns CDR1 LGHDT and CDR2 YNNKEL (reference sequence). V was clipped by 1 base and J by 1 base, with 7 bases between them. The DNA for the CDR3 is TGTGCCAGCAGCCAAGGTTGGGGGAACACTGAAGCTTTCTTT. Translating gives CASSQGWGNTEAFF.

This clonotype has a handful of counts. The chain has TRBV2 and TRBJ2-5, with D perhaps assigned TRBD1 or TRBD2 (5 bases each). Deletions cut 7 bases from V and 3 bases from J, with 9 bases between. Germline V gene sequence: CDR1 SNHLY, CDR2 FYNNEI. The CDR3 is made up of 12 amino acids. The CDR3 protein is CASNGAEETQYF. In nucleotides, the CDR3 is TGTGCCAGCAACGGGGCCGAAGAGACCCAGTACTTC.

J is TRBJ1-2 and V is TRBV7-8; tentative D call: TRBD1 (5 bases). The CDR3 sequence is 15 residues long. The germline V gene encodes CDR1 SGHVS and CDR2 FQNEAQ. The ends were cut back, 5 bases at V and 6 bases at J, with 19 bases in the middle. CDR3 nucleotides: TGTGCCAGCAGCCCTAGAGGGGCGCAAGTGAATGGCTACACCTTC. It translates to CASSPRGAQVNGYTF.

This clonotype appeared a few times. This rearrangement joins TRBV29-1 to TRBJ2-1; 9 bases line up with TRBD1. V trimming: 6 bases; J trimming: 1 base; junction bases outside the gene matches: 4. The CDR3 sequence is 14 residues long. Germline CDR1 reads SQVTM; CDR2 reads ANQGSEA. The DNA of the CDR3 is TGCAGCGTGCGGGGGACAGGGTCCTACAATGAGCAGTTCTTC. Translating gives CSVRGTGSYNEQFF.

This chain connects TRBV25-1 to TRBJ2-1; the match to TRBD2 covers 8 bases. Trimming took 6 bases from V and 8 from J; bases not matched to a gene: 12. Germline V gene data show CDR1 as MGHDK and CDR2 as SYGVNS. CDR3 length: 15 amino acids. CDR3 sequence (DNA): TGTGCCAGCAGCTCACTAGCGGAGAGACTTGATGAGCAGTTCTTC. It codes for CASSSLAERLDEQFF.

At least ten counts were recorded for this clonotype. V is TRBV2 and J is TRBJ2-1, with a tentative D call TRBD2 (6 bases). The V and J ends lost 5 bases and 4 bases respectively, with 9 bases between them. The CDR3 spans 13 residues. Germline V gene lookup returns CDR1 SNHLY and CDR2 FYNNEI. The CDR3 DNA sequence: TGTGCCAGCAGTATCGGGACTTACAATGAGCAGTTCTTC. This codes for CASSIGTYNEQFF.

This clonotype was observed at least ten times. V and J are TRBV20-1 and TRBJ1-3; the match to TRBD1 covers 9 bases. Trimming cost V 0 bases and J 4 bases; bases outside gene matches: 7. The CDR3 contains 16 residues. Germline V gives CDR1 DFQATT, CDR2 SNEGSKA (reference sequence). CDR3 protein: CSARDQGTGRGNTIYF. For the CDR3, the DNA is TGCAGTGCTAGAGATCAGGGGACAGGGCGAGGAAACACCATATATTTT.

This clonotype has a count of ten or more. The V gene is TRBV2, the J gene TRBJ1-5; 7 bases match TRBD1. CDR1 is SNHLY, CDR2 FYNNEI, per germline. This CDR3 has 14 residues. Trimming removed 7 bases from V and 7 bases from J; junction bases left unmatched: 10. The CDR3 reads CASTQDRVGQPQHF. CDR3 DNA sequence: TGTGCCAGCACCCAAGACAGGGTCGGCCAGCCCCAGCATTTT.

The rearrangement joins TRBV4-2 to TRBJ1-5; 9 positions match TRBD1. Unmatched junction bases numbered 4, after V lost 0 bases and J lost 4 bases. CDR3 length: 16 amino acids. Germline CDR1 reads LGHNA; CDR2 reads YNFKEQ. The CDR3 sequence: CASSQEKDRGNQPQHF. In DNA form, the CDR3 reads TGTGCCAGCAGCCAAGAGAAGGACAGGGGAAATCAGCCCCAGCATTTT.

The DNA for the CDR3 is TGTGCCAGCAGCTTAACCCCGGGACTACCCCCCCAAGGGCAGTTCTTC. Its translation is CASSLTPGLPPQGQFF. This rearrangement joins TRBV7-2 to TRBJ2-1; TRBD2 matches 7 bases. The CDR3 totals 16 residues. Trimming cost V 2 bases and J 12 bases; bases outside gene matches: 16. Germline CDR1 and CDR2: SGHTA and FQGNSA.

The rearrangement joins TRBV20-1 to TRBJ1-2; no clear D gene. V gave up 3 bases and J gave up 8 bases, with 13 bases separating them. CDR3 length equals 12 residues. The germline CDR1 and CDR2 sequences are DFQATT and SNEGSKA (reference sequence). The CDR3 is CSARGEVGGYTF. CDR3 DNA sequence: TGCAGTGCTAGGGGTGAGGTGGGCGGCTACACCTTC.

This clonotype was counted many times. The rearrangement links TRBV5-1 to TRBJ2-7; D is ambiguous. The CDR3 covers 14 residues. In germline, CDR1 is SGHRS, CDR2 YFSETQ. V dropped 1 base and J dropped 2 bases, with 10 bases sitting between them. The CDR3 DNA is TGCGCCAGCAGCTTGATAGCCGGACCCTACGAGCAGTACTTC. This encodes CASSLIAGPYEQYF.

At least ten counts were recorded for this clonotype. The chain is built from TRBV7-3 and TRBJ2-5; D uncertain. This CDR3 has 15 residues. Germline V gives CDR1 SGHTA, CDR2 FQGTGA. The V end lost 0 bases, the J end lost 1 base, and 9 bases lay between the germline ends. In DNA, the CDR3 is TGTGCCAGCAGCTTAACGATGGGCTCCCAAGAGACCCAGTACTTC. Its protein product is CASSLTMGSQETQYF.

This clonotype was observed a few times. This chain joins TRBV6-5 and TRBJ2-3, with TRBD1 matching 10 bases. V shed 2 bases, J shed 6 bases, and the junction held 8 bases outside the gene matches. This CDR3 contains 16 residues. In germline, CDR1 is MNHEY, CDR2 SVGAGI. CDR3 sequence (DNA): TGTGCCAGCAGTTACGGGGGGGGGACAGGGGCCGATACGCAGTATTTT. This translates into CASSYGGGTGADTQYF.

This clonotype has ten or more counts. The genes are TRBV7-6 and TRBJ2-3, with D maybe TRBD2 (6 bases). CDR3 size: 15 residues. V dropped 5 bases and J dropped 1 base, with 13 bases sitting between them. Germline V lookup: CDR1 SGHVS, CDR2 FNYEAQ. The CDR3 loop reads CASSPKPGGTDTQYF. As DNA, the CDR3 is TGTGCCAGCAGCCCGAAGCCGGGGGGCACAGATACGCAGTATTTT.